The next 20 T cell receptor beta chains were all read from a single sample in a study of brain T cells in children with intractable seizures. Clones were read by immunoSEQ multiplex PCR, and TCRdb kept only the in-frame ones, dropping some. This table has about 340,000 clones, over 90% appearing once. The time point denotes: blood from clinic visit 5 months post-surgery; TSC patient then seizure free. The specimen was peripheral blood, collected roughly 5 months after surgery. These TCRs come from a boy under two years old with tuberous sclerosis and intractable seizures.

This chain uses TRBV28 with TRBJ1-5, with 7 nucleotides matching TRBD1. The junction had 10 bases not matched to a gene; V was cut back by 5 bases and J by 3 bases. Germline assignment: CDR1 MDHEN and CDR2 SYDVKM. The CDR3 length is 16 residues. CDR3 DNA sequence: TGTGCCAGCAGTGTCACAGGGGCGCCTAACAATCAGCCCCAGCATTTT. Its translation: CASSVTGAPNNQPQHF.

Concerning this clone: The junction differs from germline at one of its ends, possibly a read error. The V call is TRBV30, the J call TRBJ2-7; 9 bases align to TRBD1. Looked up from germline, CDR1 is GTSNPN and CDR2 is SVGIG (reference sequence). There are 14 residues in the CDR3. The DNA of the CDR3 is TGCGCCTCAGGGGGGGGACAGGGCCCCTACGAGCAGTACTTC. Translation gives CASGGGQGPYEQYF.

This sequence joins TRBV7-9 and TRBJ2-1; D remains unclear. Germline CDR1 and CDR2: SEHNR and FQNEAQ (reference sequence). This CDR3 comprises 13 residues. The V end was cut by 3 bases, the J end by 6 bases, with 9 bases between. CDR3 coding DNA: TGTGCCAGCAGCTTTCGAGGCCCCAATGAGCAGTTCTTC. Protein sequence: CASSFRGPNEQFF.

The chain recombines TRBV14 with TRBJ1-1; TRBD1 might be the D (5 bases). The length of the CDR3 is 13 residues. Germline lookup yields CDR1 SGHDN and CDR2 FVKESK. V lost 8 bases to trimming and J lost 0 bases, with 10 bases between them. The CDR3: CASFAGLNTEAFF. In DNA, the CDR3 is TGTGCCAGCTTCGCAGGGTTGAACACTGAAGCTTTCTTT.

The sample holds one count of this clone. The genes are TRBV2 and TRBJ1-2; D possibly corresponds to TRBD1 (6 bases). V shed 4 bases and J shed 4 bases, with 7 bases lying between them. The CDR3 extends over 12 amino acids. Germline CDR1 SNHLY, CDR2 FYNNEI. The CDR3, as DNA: TGTGCCAGCAGTGCGGACAGCTATGGCTACACCTTC. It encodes CASSADSYGYTF. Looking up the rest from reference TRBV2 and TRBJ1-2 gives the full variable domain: EPEVTQTPSHQVTQMGQEVILRCVPISNHLYFYWYRQILGQKVEFLVSFYNNEISEKSEIFDDQFSVERPDGSNFTLKIRSTKLEDSAMYFCASSADSYGYTFGSGTRLTVV.

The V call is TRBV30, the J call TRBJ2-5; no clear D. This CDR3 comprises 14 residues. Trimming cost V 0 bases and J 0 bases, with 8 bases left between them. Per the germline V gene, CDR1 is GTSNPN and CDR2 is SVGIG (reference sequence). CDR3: CAWSVGSYQETQYF. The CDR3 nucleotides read TGTGCCTGGAGTGTAGGATCGTACCAAGAGACCCAGTACTTC.

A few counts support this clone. The CDR3 coding sequence is TGCAGTGTTGGACAGTCCTATGGCTACACCTTC. It specifies CSVGQSYGYTF. The chain has TRBV20-1 and TRBJ1-2; perhaps TRBD1 as D (6 bases). CDR1 DFQATT and CDR2 SNEGSKA come from the germline V gene (reference sequence). The CDR3 is made up of 11 amino acids. The V end was cut by 7 bases, the J end by 4 bases, with 10 bases between.

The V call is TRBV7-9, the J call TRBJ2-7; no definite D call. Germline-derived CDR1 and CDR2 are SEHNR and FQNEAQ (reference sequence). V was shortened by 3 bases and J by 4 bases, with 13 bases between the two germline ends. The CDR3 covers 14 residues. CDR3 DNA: TGTGCCAGCAGCTTTGTCGGTGAAAGGTACGAGCAGTACTTC. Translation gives CASSFVGERYEQYF.

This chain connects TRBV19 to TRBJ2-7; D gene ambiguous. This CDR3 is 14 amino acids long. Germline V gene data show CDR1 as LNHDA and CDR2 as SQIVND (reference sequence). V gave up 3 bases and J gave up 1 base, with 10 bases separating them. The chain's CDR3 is CASSMSGLSYEQYF. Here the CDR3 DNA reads TGTGCCAGTAGTATGTCCGGTTTGTCCTACGAGCAGTACTTC.

The DNA of the CDR3 is TGTGCCAGCAGCCTGACAGGGGTGACTGAAGCTTTCTTT. This gives the protein CASSLTGVTEAFF. The chain employs TRBV12-3 or TRBV12-4 and TRBJ1-1; 8 bases are shared with TRBD1. The V and J ends lost 6 bases and 5 bases, in that order; junction bases with no gene match: 5. The CDR3 contains 13 residues.

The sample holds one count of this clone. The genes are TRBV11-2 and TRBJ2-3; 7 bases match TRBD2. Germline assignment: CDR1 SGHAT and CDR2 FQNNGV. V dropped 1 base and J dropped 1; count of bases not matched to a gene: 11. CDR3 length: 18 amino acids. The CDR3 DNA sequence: TGTGCCAGCAGCTTAGTACCCGCGGGGGAATCGGGCACAGATACGCAGTATTTT. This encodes CASSLVPAGESGTDTQYF.

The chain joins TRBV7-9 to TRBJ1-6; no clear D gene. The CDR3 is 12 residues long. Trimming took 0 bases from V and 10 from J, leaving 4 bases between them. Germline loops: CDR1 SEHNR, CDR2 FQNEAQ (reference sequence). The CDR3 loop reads CASSLAGSPLHF. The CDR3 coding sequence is TGTGCCAGCAGCTTAGCTGGATCACCCCTCCACTTT. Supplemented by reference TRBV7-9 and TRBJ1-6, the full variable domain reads DTGVSQNPRHKITKRGQNVTFRCDPISEHNRLYWYRQTLGQGPEFLTYFQNEAQLEKSRLLSDRFSAERPKGSFSTLEIQRTEQGDSAMYLCASSLAGSPLHFGNGTRLTVT.

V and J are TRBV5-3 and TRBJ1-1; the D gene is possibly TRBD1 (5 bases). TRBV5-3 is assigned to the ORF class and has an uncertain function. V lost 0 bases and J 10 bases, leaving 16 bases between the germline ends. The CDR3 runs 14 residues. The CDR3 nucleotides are TGTGCCAGAAGCTTGGCGGGCCGGGGAAGGGGAGCTTTCTTT. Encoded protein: CARSLAGRGRGAFF.

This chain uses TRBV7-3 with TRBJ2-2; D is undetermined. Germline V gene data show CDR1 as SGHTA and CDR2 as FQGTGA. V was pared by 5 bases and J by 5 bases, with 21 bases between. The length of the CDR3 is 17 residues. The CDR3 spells CASSSREGPPITGELFF. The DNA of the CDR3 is TGTGCCAGCAGCAGTAGGGAAGGACCCCCGATTACCGGGGAGCTGTTTTTT.

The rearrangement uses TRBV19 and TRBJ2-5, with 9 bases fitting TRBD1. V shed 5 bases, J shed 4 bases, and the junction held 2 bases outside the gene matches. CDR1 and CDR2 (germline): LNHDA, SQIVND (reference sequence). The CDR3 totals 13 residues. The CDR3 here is CASSETGGETQYF. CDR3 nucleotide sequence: TGTGCCAGTAGTGAGACAGGGGGAGAGACCCAGTACTTC.

CDR3 region: CASSLGRDSPYEQYF. Here the CDR3 DNA reads TGTGCCAGCAGCTTAGGCCGGGACTCCCCCTACGAGCAGTACTTC. The rearrangement links TRBV11-2 to TRBJ2-7; possible D gene TRBD2, 6 bases. This CDR3 contains 15 residues. Trimming shortened V by 1 base and J by 2 bases, and 12 bases separated the two germline ends. The germline gives CDR1 SGHAT, CDR2 FQNNGV.

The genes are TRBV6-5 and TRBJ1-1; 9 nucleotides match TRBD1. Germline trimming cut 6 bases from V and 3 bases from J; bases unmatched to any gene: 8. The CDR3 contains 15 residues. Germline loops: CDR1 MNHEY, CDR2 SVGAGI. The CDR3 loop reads CASSLIQGADTEAFF. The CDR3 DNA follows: TGTGCCAGCAGCCTAATACAGGGGGCTGACACTGAAGCTTTCTTT.

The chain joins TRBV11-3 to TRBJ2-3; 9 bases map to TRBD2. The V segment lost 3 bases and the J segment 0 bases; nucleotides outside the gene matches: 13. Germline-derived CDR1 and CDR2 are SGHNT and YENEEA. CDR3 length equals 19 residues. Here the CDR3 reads CASSFRSGSGARSTDTQYF. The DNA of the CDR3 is TGTGCCAGCAGCTTCCGTAGCGGGAGCGGGGCAAGGAGCACAGATACGCAGTATTTT.

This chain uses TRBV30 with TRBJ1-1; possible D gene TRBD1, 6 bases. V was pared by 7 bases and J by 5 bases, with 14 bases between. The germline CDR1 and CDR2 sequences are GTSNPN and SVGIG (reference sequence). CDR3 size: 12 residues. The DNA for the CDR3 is TGTGCCTCCGAGGGGGTTGGGACTGAAGCTTTCTTT. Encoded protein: CASEGVGTEAFF.

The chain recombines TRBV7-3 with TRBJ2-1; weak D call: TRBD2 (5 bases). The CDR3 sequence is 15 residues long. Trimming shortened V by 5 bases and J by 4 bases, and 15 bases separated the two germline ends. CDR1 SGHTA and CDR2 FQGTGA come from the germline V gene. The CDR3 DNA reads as TGTGCCAGCAGCCCCCAGCGGAACGGTTACAATGAGCAGTTCTTC. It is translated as CASSPQRNGYNEQFF. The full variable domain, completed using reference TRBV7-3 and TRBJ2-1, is GAGVSQTPSNKVTEKGKYVELRCDPISGHTALYWYRQSLGQGPEFLIYFQGTGAADDSGLPNDRFFAVRPEGSVSTLKIQRTERGDSAVYLCASSPQRNGYNEQFFGPGTRLTVL.